This T cell receptor (beta chain) was found in a study of OX40 agonist ivuxolimab in advanced cancers. Study summary: Intravenous ivuxolimab was administered to patients every 2 weeks at 0.01 to 10 mg/kg.

Repertoires were generated with immunoSEQ multiplex PCR, while TCRdb's copy carries only in-frame clones and drops some. Counted here are about 140,000 clones, around nine tenths occurring once; the ten biggest clones make up around 0.99%. This clone was observed a handful of times. With autoimmune disease history or systemic immunosuppression, patients were excluded. CDR1 SGHTA and CDR2 FQGNSA come from the germline V gene. The CDR3 covers 14 residues. With 0 bases removed from V and 2 bases from J, the gap between germline ends came to 8 bases. This TCR was recovered from an adult with an advanced solid tumor such as melanoma, head and neck, liver or kidney cancer. The source was CD4+ or CD8+ T cells sorted from blood, collected in a trial of the OX40 agonist ivuxolimab. The chain carries TRBV7-2 and TRBJ2-7; either TRBD1 or TRBD2 may fit D (5 bases each). CDR3 in DNA: TGTGCCAGCAGCTTAGCCACGGGACCCTACGAGCAGTACTTC. Translated: CASSLATGPYEQYF.